A single sample gave rise to the 22 T cell receptor beta chains below, sequenced in a study of shared clonotypes between healthy human individuals. Naive CD8 populations comprised CD45RO-negative cells positively selected for CCR7, excluding terminally differentiated effector memory CD45RA+ cells. Using immunoSEQ multiplex PCR, the repertoire was profiled, and TCRdb retains in-frame clones only, with some absent. Among 1.5 million to 2.5 million clones listed, just under 95% were seen once. Sample: naive CD8+ T cells sorted from blood. These TCRs come from a young man in good health.

The V call is TRBV6-5, the J call TRBJ2-7, with unresolved D. Germline assignment: CDR1 MNHEY and CDR2 SVGAGI. Trimming left V 0 bases short and J 4 bases short, with 13 bases between. This CDR3 has 15 amino acids. Here the CDR3 DNA reads TGTGCCAGCAGTTACTCGAGACTTGAATATTACGAGCAGTACTTC. Translated: CASSYSRLEYYEQYF.

Notes on this clone: Other DNA sequences in the sample encode the same CDR3. V is TRBV9 and J is TRBJ2-1, with D hard to call. Germline lookup yields CDR1 SGDLS and CDR2 YYNGEE. The CDR3 loop spans 12 amino acids. Trimming stripped 0 bases from V and 8 bases from J, with 6 bases between. In nucleotides, the CDR3 is TGTGCCAGCAGCGTAGCTGGCGATGAGCAGTTCTTC. Its translation is CASSVAGDEQFF.

The V call is TRBV19, the J call TRBJ1-1, with 7 bases aligning to TRBD1. The CDR3 runs to 15 residues. The V segment lost 4 bases and the J segment 3 bases; nucleotides outside the gene matches: 8. The germline V gene encodes CDR1 LNHDA and CDR2 SQIVND (reference sequence). The CDR3 sequence: CASSRDREGYTEAFF. DNA for the CDR3: TGTGCCAGTAGTAGAGACAGGGAAGGTTACACTGAAGCTTTCTTT.

This chain links TRBV19 with TRBJ2-5; the D gene is possibly TRBD2 (5 bases). CDR1 is LNHDA and CDR2 is SQIVND in the germline V gene (reference sequence). The CDR3 has 14 amino acids. The germline V and J ends were trimmed by 6 bases and 5 bases, with 16 bases remaining between them. CDR3 residues: CASSQLGMYETQYF. The CDR3 nucleotides read TGTGCCAGTAGCCAACTAGGAATGTATGAGACCCAGTACTTC.

The chain employs TRBV6-1 and TRBJ1-4; D ambiguous. This CDR3 spans 13 amino acids. Germline V gives CDR1 MNHNS, CDR2 SASEGT. The V and J ends lost 10 bases and 8 bases respectively, with 17 bases between them. In DNA form, the CDR3 reads TGTGCCACCGAGGACCTATCCAGCGAAAAACTGTTTTTT. Amino acid sequence: CATEDLSSEKLFF.

This chain joins TRBV10-1 and TRBJ2-4; D tentatively fits TRBD1 or TRBD2 (5 bases each). The length of the CDR3 is 12 residues. In germline, CDR1 is WNHNN, CDR2 SYGVQD (reference sequence). V was shortened by 3 bases and J by 9 bases, with 9 bases between the two germline ends. The CDR3 coding sequence is TGCGCCAGCAGTGAAGGGGCGGGCATTCAGTACTTC. Its translation is CASSEGAGIQYF.

V usage is TRBV7-9 and J usage is TRBJ2-7, with 9 positions matching TRBD2. The CDR3 consists of 17 residues. V lost 5 bases to trimming and J lost 5 bases; unmatched junction nucleotides: 16. Germline V lookup: CDR1 SEHNR, CDR2 FQNEAQ (reference sequence). The CDR3: CASSMNGAGGFLDEQYF. The CDR3 DNA reads TGTGCCAGCAGCATGAACGGAGCGGGAGGTTTTCTGGACGAGCAGTACTTC.

This clone appeared once. V gene TRBV9 combines with J gene TRBJ2-7, with 7 bases identical to TRBD2. Germline CDR1 SGDLS, CDR2 YYNGEE. This CDR3 is 15 amino acids long. V was pared by 2 bases and J by 5 bases, with 10 bases of the junction left unmatched. Here the CDR3 reads CASSVGSSGGNEQYF. The CDR3 DNA sequence: TGTGCCAGCAGCGTGGGATCATCGGGGGGTAACGAGCAGTACTTC.

The rearrangement links TRBV6-6 to TRBJ1-6; the D is unclear. This CDR3 is 11 amino acids long. The germline V gene has CDR1 MNHNY and CDR2 SVGAGI (reference sequence). Trimming shortened V by 8 bases and J by 7 bases, and 6 bases separated the two germline ends. The CDR3 coding sequence is TGTGCCAGCGGGATGAATTCACCCCTCCACTTT. It specifies CASGMNSPLHF.

This chain connects TRBV27 to TRBJ2-5; D is perhaps TRBD1 or TRBD2 (6 bases each). V lost 2 bases, J lost 5 bases, and 15 bases lay in between. This CDR3 spans 15 amino acids. CDR1 is MNHEY and CDR2 is SMNVEV in the germline V gene (reference sequence). CDR3 amino acids: CASSLIRGGSETQYF. The CDR3 DNA reads as TGTGCCAGCAGTTTAATCAGGGGAGGTTCGGAGACCCAGTACTTC.

Concerning this clone: At the DNA level, this CDR3 is encoded by other sequences in the same sample as well. The gene calls are TRBV5-6 and TRBJ1-2; D gene uncertain. The V end was cut by 5 bases, the J end by 3 bases, with 8 bases between. CDR3 length: 12 amino acids. Per the germline V gene, CDR1 is SGHDT and CDR2 is YYEEEE. CDR3 residues: CASSVSDYGYTF. DNA for the CDR3: TGTGCCAGCAGTGTTTCGGACTATGGCTACACCTTC.

This clone was observed once. The chain carries TRBV9 and TRBJ2-3; TRBD2 might be the D (7 bases). The V gene's germline CDR1 is SGDLS and CDR2 YYNGEE. Trimming cost V 3 bases and J 6 bases, with 17 bases left between them. The CDR3 length is 15 residues. CDR3 DNA: TGTGCCAGCAGCGCGTGGGGGGGCAGCGCGGATACGCAGTATTTT. This gives the protein CASSAWGGSADTQYF. Supplemented by reference TRBV9 and TRBJ2-3, the full variable domain reads DSGVTQTPKHLITATGQRVTLRCSPRSGDLSVYWYQQSLDQGLQFLIQYYNGEERAKGNILERFSAQQFPDLHSELNLSSLELGDSALYFCASSAWGGSADTQYFGPGTRLTVL.

Notes on this clone: This CDR3 is also generated by other DNA sequences in the sample. The V gene is TRBV27, the J gene TRBJ2-7; D is perhaps TRBD2 (7 bases). The CDR3 is 14 residues long. Germline V gene lookup returns CDR1 MNHEY and CDR2 SMNVEV (reference sequence). V shed 5 bases and J shed 1 base, with 12 bases lying between them. In DNA, the CDR3 is TGTGCCAGCAGTCTGGCGGGGGCGTCCTACGAGCAGTACTTC. Protein: CASSLAGASYEQYF.

This clone was recorded only once. The chain carries TRBV6-6 and TRBJ2-7; no clear D. CDR1 is MNHNY and CDR2 is SVGAGI in the germline V gene (reference sequence). This CDR3 comprises 14 residues. Trimming pared 2 bases from V and 2 bases from J, leaving 10 bases between. The CDR3 loop is CASSYRVPAYEQYF. Written as DNA, the CDR3 is TGTGCCAGCAGTTACCGCGTGCCAGCCTACGAGCAGTACTTC.

This clone was recorded only once. The V call is TRBV2, the J call TRBJ2-5; 16 bases are a match to TRBD2. There are 17 residues in the CDR3. V lost 3 bases to trimming and J lost 5 bases; unmatched junction nucleotides: 6. Germline CDR1 and CDR2: SNHLY and FYNNEI. CDR3 sequence reads: CASSEGLAGGPQETQYF. DNA of the CDR3: TGTGCCAGCAGTGAGGGACTAGCGGGAGGGCCTCAGGAGACCCAGTACTTC.

Comments on this clone: Other DNA variants within this sample encode the same CDR3. The genes are TRBV9 and TRBJ1-1; no firm D call. The V gene lost 0 bases and the J gene lost 4 bases, with 7 bases spanning the gap. The CDR3 runs to 13 residues. Germline V gene sequence: CDR1 SGDLS, CDR2 YYNGEE. The CDR3 DNA follows: TGTGCCAGCAGCGTAGTAACCGGCACTGAAGCTTTCTTT. Amino acids: CASSVVTGTEAFF.

This chain uses TRBV6-5 with TRBJ1-1, with TRBD1 identical over 9 bases. This CDR3 is 14 amino acids long. V lost 6 bases and J lost 5; bases outside the gene matches: 7. Germline CDR1 and CDR2: MNHEY and SVGAGI. As DNA, the CDR3 is TGTGCCAGCAGCAGACAGGGGGGATGGACTGAAGCTTTCTTT. This sequence encodes CASSRQGGWTEAFF.

This clone was recorded once. The V gene is TRBV18, the J gene TRBJ2-7; unclear D gene. Germline V CDR1 and CDR2: KGHSH, LQKENI. Trimming stripped 8 bases from V and 0 bases from J, with 14 bases between. CDR3 size: 14 residues. CDR3 in amino acids: CASASSESSYEQYF. The CDR3 region has the DNA TGTGCCAGCGCCTCCTCGGAGTCCTCCTACGAGCAGTACTTC.

The gene calls are TRBV5-1 and TRBJ2-7; no clear D. V was trimmed by 3 bases and J by 6 bases, leaving 16 bases between them. This CDR3 has 14 amino acids. From germline, CDR1 is SGHRS and CDR2 YFSETQ. CDR3 bases: TGCGCCAGCAGCTCCGATCTAGGCTCCCTCGAGCAGTACTTC. The encoded protein is CASSSDLGSLEQYF.

CDR3 in DNA: TGTGCCAGCAGCTCGATAAACTCCTACAATGAGCAGTTCTTC. Its translation is CASSSINSYNEQFF. This rearrangement joins TRBV7-2 to TRBJ2-1; no clear D. V was clipped by 4 bases and J by 0 bases, with 7 bases between them. The CDR3 contains 14 residues. Germline V gene data show CDR1 as SGHTA and CDR2 as FQGNSA.

This chain joins TRBV27 and TRBJ2-2; possible D gene TRBD2, 6 bases. CDR1 and CDR2 from the germline V gene are MNHEY and SMNVEV (reference sequence). This CDR3 comprises 16 residues. The V gene lost 3 bases and the J gene lost 2 bases, with 13 bases spanning the gap. The CDR3 nucleotides read TGTGCCAGCAGTTTCTTACAGGCGGGAAACACCGGGGAGCTGTTTTTT. Translating gives CASSFLQAGNTGELFF.

In its sample, this clone was seen a few times. The V gene is TRBV18, the J gene TRBJ1-5; 7 nucleotides agree with TRBD1. This CDR3 is 16 amino acids long. The V and J ends lost 6 bases and 3 bases, in that order; junction bases with no gene match: 11. Germline V gives CDR1 KGHSH, CDR2 LQKENI. The DNA for the CDR3 is TGTGCCAGCTCGCCAACAGGGGTCATGGCCAATCAGCCCCAGCATTTT. Its protein product is CASSPTGVMANQPQHF.